This T cell receptor beta chain was documented in a study of T cells in Graves' hyperthyroidism and ophthalmopathy. V gave up 6 bases and J gave up 4 bases; unmatched junction bases: 6. The CDR3 extends over 14 amino acids. Germline values: CDR1 DFQATT, CDR2 SNEGSKA (reference sequence). TCR beta CDR3 regions were amplified from RNA transcripts. A first-round RT-PCR of the TCR CDR3 used the HTBI primer set. TCRdb fed the multiplex PCR reads into MiXCR, producing one record per CDR3 protein. The sample holds around 200,000 distinct CDR3 sequences, roughly 18% seen once. This clonotype was counted at least ten times. Uncontrolled infection, other autoimmune disease, pregnancy and lactation each barred patients from inclusion.

Sequenced input: blood. The clonotype comes from a man between 35 and 55 years old with Graves' hyperthyroidism. V gene TRBV20-1 combines with J gene TRBJ1-5; 10 nucleotides line up with TRBD1. The CDR3 region has the DNA TGCAGTGCCAAACCGGGACAGGGGAATCAGCCCCAGCATTTT. Amino acid sequence: CSAKPGQGNQPQHF.